Presented here are 2 T cell receptor beta chains from one specimen sequenced in a study of T cell responses to AZD1222 COVID-19 vaccine. The method was immunoSEQ multiplex PCR; TCRdb's version includes in-frame clones alone and lacks a portion of them. This table has approximately 190,000 clones, 90% to 95% appearing once. The source material was peripheral blood, sampled 28 days after the second AZD1222 dose. The receptors originated from an adult who received the AZD1222 COVID-19 vaccine.

The V gene is TRBV28, the J gene TRBJ2-2; 7 positions agree with TRBD2. The V segment lost 8 bases and the J segment 4 bases; nucleotides outside the gene matches: 10. The CDR3 spans 15 residues. Germline V gives CDR1 MDHEN, CDR2 SYDVKM. In DNA, the CDR3 is TGTGCCAGCCATCCCGGGGGGAGTTTCACCGGGGAGCTGTTTTTT. Its protein is CASHPGGSFTGELFF.

This sequence joins TRBV10-3 and TRBJ2-3, with TRBD2 as a possible D gene (7 bases). Trimming pared 2 bases from V and 2 bases from J, leaving 11 bases between. The germline V gene has CDR1 ENHRY and CDR2 SYGVKD. CDR3 length equals 15 residues. The CDR3 region is CAISEGGAPTDTQYF. DNA of the CDR3: TGTGCCATCAGTGAGGGGGGGGCCCCCACAGATACGCAGTATTTT.